This TCR beta chain was sequenced in a study of blood T cell repertoires in COVID-19. On the study more broadly: COVID-19 samples from acute and convalescent phases originated in the United States, Italy and Spain. PBMCs, B-cell-depleted T cells, or T cells provided the cDNA or gDNA that made up the material.

This CDR3 is 12 amino acids long. Trimming removed 1 base from V and 6 bases from J, with 9 bases in between. Germline loops: CDR1 SQVTM, CDR2 ANQGSEA. Original processing notes: Amplifying reference gene primers gave estimates of nucleated cell counts. Assay used: immunoSEQ multiplex PCR; TCRdb lists only in-frame clones, some missing. V, J and clone size were drawn from that table, and D and trimming were deduced from the DNA. The top ten clones hold 9.5% to 11% of a sample with about 160,000 clones, 65% to 85% of them seen once. This clone has just a few counts. The TCR originated in a man in his 60s with active or convalescent COVID-19. The chain carries TRBV29-1 and TRBJ1-2, with D uncertain. The sequencing input was peripheral blood. CDR3 residues: CSVEGSLDGYTF. CDR3 sequence (DNA): TGCAGCGTTGAAGGGAGCCTGGATGGCTACACCTTC.